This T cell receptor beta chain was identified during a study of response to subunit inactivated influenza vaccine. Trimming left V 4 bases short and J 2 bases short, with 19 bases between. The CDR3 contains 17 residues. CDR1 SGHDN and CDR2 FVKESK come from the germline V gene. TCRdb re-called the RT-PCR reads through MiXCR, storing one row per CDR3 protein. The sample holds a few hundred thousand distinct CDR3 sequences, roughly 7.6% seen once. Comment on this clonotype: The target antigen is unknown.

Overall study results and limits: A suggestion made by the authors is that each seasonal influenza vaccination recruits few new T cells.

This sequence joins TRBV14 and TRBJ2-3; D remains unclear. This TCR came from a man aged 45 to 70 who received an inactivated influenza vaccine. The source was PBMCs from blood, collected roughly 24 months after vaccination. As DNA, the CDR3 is TGTGCCAGCAGCCTAGTACCCCGGCAGGACCTCACAGATACGCAGTATTTT. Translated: CASSLVPRQDLTDTQYF.